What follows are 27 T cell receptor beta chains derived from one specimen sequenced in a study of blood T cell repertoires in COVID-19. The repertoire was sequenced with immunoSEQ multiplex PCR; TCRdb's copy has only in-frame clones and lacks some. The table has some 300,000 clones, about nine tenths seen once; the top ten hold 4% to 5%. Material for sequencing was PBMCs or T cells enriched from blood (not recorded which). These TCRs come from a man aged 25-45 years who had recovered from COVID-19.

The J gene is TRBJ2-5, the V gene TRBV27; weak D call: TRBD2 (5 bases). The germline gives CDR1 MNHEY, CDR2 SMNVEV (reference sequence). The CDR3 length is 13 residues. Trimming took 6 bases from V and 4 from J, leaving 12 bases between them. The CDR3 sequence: CASSPLRGETQYF. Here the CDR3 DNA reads TGTGCCAGCAGCCCTCTCCGGGGAGAGACCCAGTACTTC.

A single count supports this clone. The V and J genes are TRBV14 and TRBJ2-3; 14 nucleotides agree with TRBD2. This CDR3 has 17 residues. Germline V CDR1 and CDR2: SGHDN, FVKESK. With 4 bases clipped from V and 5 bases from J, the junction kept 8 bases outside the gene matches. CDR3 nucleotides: TGTGCCAGCAGCCCAAATACGGGACTAGCGGGAGTAGATACGCAGTATTTT. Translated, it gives CASSPNTGLAGVDTQYF.

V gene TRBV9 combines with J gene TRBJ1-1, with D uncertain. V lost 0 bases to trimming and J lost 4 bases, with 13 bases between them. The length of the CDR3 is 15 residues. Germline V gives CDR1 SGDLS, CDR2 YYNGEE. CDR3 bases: TGTGCCAGCAGCGTAGGGGCGCAAGCCTCCACTGAAGCTTTCTTT. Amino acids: CASSVGAQASTEAFF.

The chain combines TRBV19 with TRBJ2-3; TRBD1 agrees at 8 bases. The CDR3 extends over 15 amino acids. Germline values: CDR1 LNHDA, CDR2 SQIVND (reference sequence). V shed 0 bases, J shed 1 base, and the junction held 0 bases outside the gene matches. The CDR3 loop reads CASSIDRGRTDTQYF. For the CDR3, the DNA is TGTGCCAGTAGTATAGACAGGGGGCGCACAGATACGCAGTATTTT.

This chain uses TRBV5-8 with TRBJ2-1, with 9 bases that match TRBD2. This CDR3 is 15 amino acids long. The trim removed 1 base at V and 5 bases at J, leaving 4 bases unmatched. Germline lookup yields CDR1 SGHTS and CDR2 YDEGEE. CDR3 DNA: TGTGCCAGCAGCTTGCGGCGGGGGGGGCACAATGAGCAGTTCTTC. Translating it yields CASSLRRGGHNEQFF.

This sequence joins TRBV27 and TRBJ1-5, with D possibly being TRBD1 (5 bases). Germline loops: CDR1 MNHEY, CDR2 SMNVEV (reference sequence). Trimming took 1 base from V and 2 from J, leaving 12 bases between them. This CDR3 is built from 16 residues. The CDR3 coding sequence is TGTGCCAGCAGTTTATGGGGAGGGGACCGCAATCAGCCCCAGCATTTT. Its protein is CASSLWGGDRNQPQHF.

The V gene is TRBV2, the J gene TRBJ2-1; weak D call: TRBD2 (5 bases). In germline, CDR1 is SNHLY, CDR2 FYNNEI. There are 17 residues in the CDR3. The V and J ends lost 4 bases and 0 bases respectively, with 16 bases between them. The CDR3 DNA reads TGTGCCAGCAGTGGGATTCCTGAGGAGGTCTCCTACAATGAGCAGTTCTTC. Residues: CASSGIPEEVSYNEQFF.

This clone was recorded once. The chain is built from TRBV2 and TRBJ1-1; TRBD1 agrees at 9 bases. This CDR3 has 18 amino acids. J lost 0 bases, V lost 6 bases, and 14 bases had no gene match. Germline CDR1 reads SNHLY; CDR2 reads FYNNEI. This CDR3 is CASSERHSQGAMNTEAFF. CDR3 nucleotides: TGTGCCAGCAGCGAACGACATTCACAGGGGGCGATGAACACTGAAGCTTTCTTT.

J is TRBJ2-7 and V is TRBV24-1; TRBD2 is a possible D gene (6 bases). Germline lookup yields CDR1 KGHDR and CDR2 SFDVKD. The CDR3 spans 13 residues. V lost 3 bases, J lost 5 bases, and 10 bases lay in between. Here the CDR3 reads CATSDGGKDEQYF. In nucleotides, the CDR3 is TGTGCCACCAGTGATGGAGGGAAGGACGAGCAGTACTTC.

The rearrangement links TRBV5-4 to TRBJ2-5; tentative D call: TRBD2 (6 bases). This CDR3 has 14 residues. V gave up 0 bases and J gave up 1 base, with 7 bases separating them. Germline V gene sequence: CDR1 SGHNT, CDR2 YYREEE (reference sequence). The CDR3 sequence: CASSLVGGQETQYF. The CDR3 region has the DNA TGTGCCAGCAGCTTGGTGGGGGGCCAAGAGACCCAGTACTTC.

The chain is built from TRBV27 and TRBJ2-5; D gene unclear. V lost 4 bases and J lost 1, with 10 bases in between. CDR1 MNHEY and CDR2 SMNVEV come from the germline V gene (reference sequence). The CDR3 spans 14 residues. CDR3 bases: TGTGCCAGCAGTTCCCTCTCCCGCCAAGAGACCCAGTACTTC. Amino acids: CASSSLSRQETQYF.

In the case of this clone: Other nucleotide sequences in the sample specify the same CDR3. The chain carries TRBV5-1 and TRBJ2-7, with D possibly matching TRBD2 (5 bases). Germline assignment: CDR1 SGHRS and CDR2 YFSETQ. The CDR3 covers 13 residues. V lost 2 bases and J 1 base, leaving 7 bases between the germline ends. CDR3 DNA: TGCGCCAGCAGCTTAACGGGGTCCTACGAGCAGTACTTC. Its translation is CASSLTGSYEQYF. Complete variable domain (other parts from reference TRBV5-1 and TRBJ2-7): KAGVTQTPRYLIKTRGQQVTLSCSPISGHRSVSWYQQTPGQGLQFLFEYFSETQRNKGNFPGRFSGRQFSNSRSEMNVSTLELGDSALYLCASSLTGSYEQYFGPGTRLTVT.

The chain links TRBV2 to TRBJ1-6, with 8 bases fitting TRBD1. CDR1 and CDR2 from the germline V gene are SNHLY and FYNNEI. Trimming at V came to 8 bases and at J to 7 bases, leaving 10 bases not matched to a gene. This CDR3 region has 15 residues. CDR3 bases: TGTGCCAGCGAGTCCACGGGACAGGCCAATTCACCCCTCCACTTT. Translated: CASESTGQANSPLHF.

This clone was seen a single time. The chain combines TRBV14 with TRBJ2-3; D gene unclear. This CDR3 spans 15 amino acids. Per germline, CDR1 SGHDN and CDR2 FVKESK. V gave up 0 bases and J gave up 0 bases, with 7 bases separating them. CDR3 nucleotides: TGTGCCAGCAGCCAAGACTCCTCTAGCACAGATACGCAGTATTTT. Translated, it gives CASSQDSSSTDTQYF.

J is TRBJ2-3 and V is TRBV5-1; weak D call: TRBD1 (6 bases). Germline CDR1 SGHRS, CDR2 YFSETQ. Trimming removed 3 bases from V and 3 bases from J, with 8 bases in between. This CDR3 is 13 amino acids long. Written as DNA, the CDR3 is TGCGCCAGCAGCTCCCAGGGGACAGATACGCAGTATTTT. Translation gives CASSSQGTDTQYF.

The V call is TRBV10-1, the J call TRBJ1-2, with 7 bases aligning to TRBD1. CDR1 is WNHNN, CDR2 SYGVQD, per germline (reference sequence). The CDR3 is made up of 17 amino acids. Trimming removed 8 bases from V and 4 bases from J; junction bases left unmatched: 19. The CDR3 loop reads CASGLFRTGPPGYGYTF. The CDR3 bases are TGCGCCAGCGGCCTTTTTCGGACAGGACCGCCCGGCTATGGCTACACCTTC.

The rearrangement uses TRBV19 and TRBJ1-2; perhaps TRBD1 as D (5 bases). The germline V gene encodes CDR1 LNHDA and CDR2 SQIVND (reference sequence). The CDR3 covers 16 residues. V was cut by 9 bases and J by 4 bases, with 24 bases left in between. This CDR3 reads CASSPGGNSPFYGYTF. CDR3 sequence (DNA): TGTGCCAGCAGCCCTGGGGGGAATAGCCCCTTCTATGGCTACACCTTC.

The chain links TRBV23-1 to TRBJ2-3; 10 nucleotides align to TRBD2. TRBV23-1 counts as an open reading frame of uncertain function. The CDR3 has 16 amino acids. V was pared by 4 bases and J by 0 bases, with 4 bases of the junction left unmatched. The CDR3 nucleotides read TGCGCCAGCAGTCTCCGACTAGCGGGCAGCACAGATACGCAGTATTTT. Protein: CASSLRLAGSTDTQYF.

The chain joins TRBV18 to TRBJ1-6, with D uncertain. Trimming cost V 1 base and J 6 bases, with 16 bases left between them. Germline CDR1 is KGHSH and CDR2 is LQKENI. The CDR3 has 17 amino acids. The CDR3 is CASSPLGGKGINSPLHF. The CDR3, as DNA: TGTGCCAGCTCACCACTGGGCGGGAAGGGAATTAATTCACCCCTCCACTTT.

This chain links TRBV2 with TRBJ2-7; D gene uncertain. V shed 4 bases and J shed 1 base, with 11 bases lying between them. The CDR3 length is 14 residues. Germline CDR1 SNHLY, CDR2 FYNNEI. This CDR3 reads CASSVGQLSYEQYF. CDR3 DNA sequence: TGTGCCAGCAGTGTTGGGCAGTTGTCCTACGAGCAGTACTTC.

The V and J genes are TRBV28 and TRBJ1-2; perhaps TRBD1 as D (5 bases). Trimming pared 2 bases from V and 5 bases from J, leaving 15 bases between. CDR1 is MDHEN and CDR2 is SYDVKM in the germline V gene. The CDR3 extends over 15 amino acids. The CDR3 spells CASSLGGAGGYGYTF. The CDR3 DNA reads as TGTGCCAGCAGTTTAGGTGGGGCCGGGGGGTATGGCTACACCTTC.

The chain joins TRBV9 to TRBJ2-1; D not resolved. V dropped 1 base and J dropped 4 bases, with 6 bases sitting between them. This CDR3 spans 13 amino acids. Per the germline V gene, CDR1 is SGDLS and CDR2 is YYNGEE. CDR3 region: CASSVWPYNEQFF. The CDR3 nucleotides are TGTGCCAGCAGCGTATGGCCTTACAATGAGCAGTTCTTC.

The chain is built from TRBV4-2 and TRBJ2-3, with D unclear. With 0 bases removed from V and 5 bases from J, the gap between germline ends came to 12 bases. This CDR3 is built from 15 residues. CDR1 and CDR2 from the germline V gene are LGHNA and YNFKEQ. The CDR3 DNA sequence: TGTGCCAGCAGCCAAGAGGCCGGAGAAGGAGATACGCAGTATTTT. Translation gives CASSQEAGEGDTQYF.

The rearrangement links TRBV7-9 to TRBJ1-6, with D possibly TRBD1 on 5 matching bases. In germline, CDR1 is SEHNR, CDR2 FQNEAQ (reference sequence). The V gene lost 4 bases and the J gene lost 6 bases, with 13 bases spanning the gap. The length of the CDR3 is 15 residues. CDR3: CASSSATVPNSPLHF. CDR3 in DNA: TGTGCCAGCAGCTCCGCGACAGTCCCTAATTCACCCCTCCACTTT. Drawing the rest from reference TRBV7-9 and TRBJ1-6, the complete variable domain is DTGVSQNPRHKITKRGQNVTFRCDPISEHNRLYWYRQTLGQGPEFLTYFQNEAQLEKSRLLSDRFSAERPKGSFSTLEIQRTEQGDSAMYLCASSSATVPNSPLHFGNGTRLTVT.

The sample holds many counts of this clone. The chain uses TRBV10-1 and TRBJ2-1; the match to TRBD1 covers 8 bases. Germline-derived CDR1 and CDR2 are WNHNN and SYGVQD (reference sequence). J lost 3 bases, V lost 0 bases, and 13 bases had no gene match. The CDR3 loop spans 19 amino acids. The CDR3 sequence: CASSESRDGWGQDYNEQFF. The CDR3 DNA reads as TGCGCCAGCAGTGAGTCCAGGGACGGCTGGGGACAGGACTACAATGAGCAGTTCTTC.

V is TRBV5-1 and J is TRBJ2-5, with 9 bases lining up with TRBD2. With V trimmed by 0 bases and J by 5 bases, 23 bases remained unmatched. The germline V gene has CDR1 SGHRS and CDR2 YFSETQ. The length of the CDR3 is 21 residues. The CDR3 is CASSLERGRLGLAHSGETQYF. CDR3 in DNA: TGCGCCAGCAGCTTGGAAAGGGGTCGCCTGGGACTAGCACATTCGGGGGAGACCCAGTACTTC.

The CDR3 spells CASSLGAGNSYEQYF. In DNA, the CDR3 is TGTGCCAGCAGCCTCGGAGCGGGGAACTCCTACGAGCAGTACTTC. The rearrangement uses TRBV28 and TRBJ2-7, with 7 bases fitting TRBD2. Germline V gene lookup returns CDR1 MDHEN and CDR2 SYDVKM. The CDR3 totals 15 residues. The V gene end was trimmed by 6 bases and the J gene end by 0 bases; junction bases not matched to a gene: 8.